The source of this T cell receptor beta chain is a study of blood T cell repertoires in COVID-19. Study information: Donors in the United States, Italy and Spain gave samples during acute or convalescent COVID-19.

Authors' methods: Reference gene primer amplification in the assay estimated nucleated cell counts. Repertoires were generated with immunoSEQ multiplex PCR, while TCRdb's copy carries only in-frame clones and drops some. That table supplies the V and J calls and clone size; D and trimming were determined from the DNA. The table includes approximately 70,000 clones, 75% to 95% detected once. Germline CDR1 reads MNHEY; CDR2 reads SVGAGI. This CDR3 has 13 residues. V dropped 6 bases and J dropped 8 bases, with 16 bases sitting between them. The chain has TRBV6-5 and TRBJ1-2; no clear D. The sample was peripheral blood. This receptor was obtained from a woman aged 55-70 years with active COVID-19. CDR3 in DNA: TGTGCCAGCAGCCGTACAGAGAACCTGGGCTACACCTTC. Its protein product is CASSRTENLGYTF.